Presented here are 22 T cell receptor beta chains from one specimen sequenced in a study of fetal regulatory T cell absence and autoimmunity. Assay used: immunoSEQ multiplex PCR; TCRdb lists only in-frame clones, some missing. Of about 95,000 clones listed, approximately 75% are singletons. The sample consisted of pancreas tissue. These receptors were taken from a male donor with IPEX syndrome.

The table lists this clone with a count of one. The V and J genes are TRBV30 and TRBJ1-1; D gene ambiguous. This CDR3 has 15 amino acids. V lost 1 base, J lost 8 bases, and 20 bases lay in between. CDR1 GTSNPN and CDR2 SVGIG come from the germline V gene (reference sequence). The CDR3 spells CAWSAFLGPVWEAFF. CDR3 in DNA: TGTGCCTGGAGTGCGTTTTTGGGCCCAGTATGGGAAGCTTTCTTT.

V and J are TRBV27 and TRBJ1-2; D gene uncertain. The germline V gene encodes CDR1 MNHEY and CDR2 SMNVEV (reference sequence). Trimming removed 1 base from V and 4 bases from J, with 7 bases in between. There are 13 residues in the CDR3. CDR3 in amino acids: CASSLYGPYGYTF. CDR3 in DNA: TGTGCCAGCAGTTTATATGGTCCCTATGGCTACACCTTC.

With regard to this clone: One junction end does not reproduce the germline sequence, and a read error may be involved. The chain links TRBV7-6 to TRBJ2-7; TRBD2 matches at 9 bases. This CDR3 spans 11 amino acids. Germline values: CDR1 SGHVS, CDR2 FNYEAQ. The CDR3 DNA reads as TGTGCCAGCAGCCTAGCGGGGGAGCAGTACTTC. Translated: CASSLAGEQYF.

The gene calls are TRBV9 and TRBJ2-7; 14 bases agree with TRBD2. J was trimmed by 4 bases and V by 3 bases; bases with no gene match: 0. CDR3 length: 14 amino acids. Germline-derived CDR1 and CDR2 are SGDLS and YYNGEE. This chain's CDR3 is CASSGLAGGYEQYF. CDR3 DNA: TGTGCCAGCAGCGGACTAGCGGGAGGGTACGAGCAGTACTTC.

This chain joins TRBV19 and TRBJ2-3; 11 nucleotides agree with TRBD2. Germline CDR1 LNHDA, CDR2 SQIVND (reference sequence). The CDR3 is made up of 18 amino acids. After removal of 5 bases from V and 1 base from J, the junction contained 11 bases not matched to a gene. The CDR3 nucleotides read TGTGCCAGTAGTTTCCGGACTAGCGGGCTCCCTGGCACAGATACGCAGTATTTT. Translated, it gives CASSFRTSGLPGTDTQYF.

The genes are TRBV5-1 and TRBJ2-1, with 10 bases lining up with TRBD2. Germline-derived CDR1 and CDR2 are SGHRS and YFSETQ. CDR3 length equals 18 residues. V shed 0 bases and J 4 bases; nucleotides not matched to a gene: 10. DNA of the CDR3: TGCGCCAGCAGCTTGGGCTCCAGCGGGGGGGCCGGGTACAATGAGCAGTTCTTC. Translating gives CASSLGSSGGAGYNEQFF.

For the CDR3, the DNA is TGCGCCAGCAGCCAAGGGTGGACTAGCGGGGGGGCCAGGTCCTACAATGAGCAGTTCTTC. Amino acids: CASSQGWTSGGARSYNEQFF. The chain joins TRBV4-1 to TRBJ2-1; 15 bases fit TRBD2. The V segment lost 1 base and the J segment 1 base; nucleotides outside the gene matches: 8. The V gene's germline CDR1 is MGHRA and CDR2 YSYEKL. CDR3 size: 20 residues.

Notes on this clone: A read error may explain this, as a much larger clone is one base away. V is TRBV5-6 and J is TRBJ2-7; 11 bases are shared with TRBD1. The J segment lost 4 bases and the V segment lost 2 bases, leaving 2 bases of the junction unmatched. CDR1 is SGHDT and CDR2 is YYEEEE in the germline V gene. This CDR3 is 14 amino acids long. DNA for the CDR3: TGTGCCAGCAGCTTCGGGACAGGGGGGTACGAGCAGTACTTC. Its translation: CASSFGTGGYEQYF.

The chain is built from TRBV4-2 and TRBJ2-5, with D perhaps matching TRBD2 (6 bases). The CDR3 length is 15 residues. The germline CDR1 and CDR2 sequences are LGHNA and YNFKEQ. Trimming pared 2 bases from V and 2 bases from J, leaving 12 bases between. The CDR3 bases are TGTGCCAGCAGCCAATCGGGGGTGTTACAAGAGACCCAGTACTTC. Translation gives CASSQSGVLQETQYF.

J is TRBJ1-2 and V is TRBV6-9; the D is unclear. This CDR3 has 16 residues. V was pared by 4 bases and J by 4 bases, with 19 bases between. Germline CDR1 MNHGY, CDR2 SVAAGI. The CDR3 region is CASSCPGSRLGYGYTF. The CDR3 bases are TGTGCCAGCAGTTGCCCGGGCTCAAGGCTCGGCTATGGCTACACCTTC.

The V gene is TRBV18, the J gene TRBJ2-5; 7 bases align to TRBD2. The CDR3 runs 14 residues. Germline CDR1 reads KGHSH; CDR2 reads LQKENI. V dropped 2 bases and J dropped 5; count of bases not matched to a gene: 5. The CDR3: CASSPSTSRETQYF. The CDR3 DNA sequence: TGTGCCAGCTCACCATCGACTAGCCGGGAGACCCAGTACTTC.

This clone has a handful of counts. Other nucleotide sequences in the sample specify the same CDR3. The chain combines TRBV6-5 with TRBJ2-7; D might be TRBD2 (6 bases). CDR1 is MNHEY and CDR2 is SVGAGI in the germline V gene. Trimming shortened V by 6 bases and J by 4 bases, and 7 bases separated the two germline ends. The CDR3 length is 11 residues. The CDR3, as DNA: TGTGCCAGCAGCCGGGGGTACGAGCAGTACTTC. Protein: CASSRGYEQYF.

V usage is TRBV7-9 and J usage is TRBJ2-1; TRBD2 matches 12 bases. The CDR3 totals 17 residues. J lost 1 base, V lost 5 bases, and 6 bases had no gene match. Germline V gene lookup returns CDR1 SEHNR and CDR2 FQNEAQ (reference sequence). The CDR3 DNA reads as TGTGCCAGCAGCCCGGGACTAGCGGGCAGATCCTACAATGAGCAGTTCTTC. This codes for CASSPGLAGRSYNEQFF.

The chain recombines TRBV19 with TRBJ2-7; 10 bases fit TRBD1. V was pared by 8 bases and J by 7 bases, with 5 bases of the junction left unmatched. Germline V gives CDR1 LNHDA, CDR2 SQIVND (reference sequence). CDR3 size: 12 residues. The CDR3 nucleotides are TGTGCCAGTCGACAGGGGGCAGGGGAGCAGTACTTC. Residues: CASRQGAGEQYF. The full variable domain, with the rest looked up from reference TRBV19 and TRBJ2-7, is DGGITQSPKYLFRKEGQNVTLSCEQNLNHDAMYWYRQDPGQGLRLIYYSQIVNDFQKGDIAEGYSVSREKKESFPLTVTSAQKNPTAFYLCASRQGAGEQYFGPGTRLTVT.

CDR3 bases: TGTGCCAGCAGACTAGCGGGATACAATGAGCAGTTCTTC. This sequence encodes CASRLAGYNEQFF. This rearrangement joins TRBV6-1 to TRBJ2-1; 10 positions agree with TRBD2. CDR1 and CDR2 from the germline V gene are MNHNS and SASEGT. The J segment lost 4 bases and the V segment lost 6 bases, leaving 0 bases of the junction unmatched. This CDR3 has 13 amino acids.

A remark on this clone: This same CDR3 is encoded by further DNA sequences in the sample. This sequence joins TRBV11-3 and TRBJ2-5; 11 positions match TRBD2. The V segment lost 5 bases and the J segment 1 base; nucleotides outside the gene matches: 3. The germline V gene has CDR1 SGHNT and CDR2 YENEEA. The CDR3 length is 15 residues. This chain's CDR3 is CASSPGTSGQETQYF. CDR3 DNA: TGTGCCAGCAGCCCCGGGACTAGCGGCCAAGAGACCCAGTACTTC.

The chain is built from TRBV7-6 and TRBJ2-1; 9 bases are a match to TRBD2. Germline trimming cut 5 bases from V and 6 bases from J; bases unmatched to any gene: 5. The CDR3 consists of 14 residues. Germline assignment: CDR1 SGHVS and CDR2 FNYEAQ. The CDR3, as DNA: TGTGCCAGCAGCCCCGGGACTAGCTCCAATGAGCAGTTCTTC. It translates to CASSPGTSSNEQFF.

The chain recombines TRBV15 with TRBJ2-2, with D possibly being TRBD1 or TRBD2 (5 bases each). Trimming removed 8 bases from V and 3 bases from J, with 10 bases in between. The CDR3 consists of 13 residues. Germline lookup yields CDR1 LNHNV and CDR2 YYDKDF (reference sequence). DNA of the CDR3: TGTGCCACCGGGGGAACGGACACCGGGGAGCTGTTTTTT. Translation gives CATGGTDTGELFF.

The chain couples TRBV11-3 to TRBJ1-1; perhaps TRBD1 as D (6 bases). The CDR3 is 15 amino acids. Trimming removed 1 base from V and 1 base from J, with 10 bases in between. Germline CDR1 and CDR2: SGHNT and YENEEA. DNA for the CDR3: TGTGCCAGCAGCTTAGGTACAGGGAAGAACACTGAAGCTTTCTTT. Amino acids: CASSLGTGKNTEAFF.

The rearrangement links TRBV10-2 to TRBJ1-6, with D maybe TRBD1 (6 bases). V gave up 3 bases and J gave up 10 bases, with 10 bases separating them. CDR3 length: 13 amino acids. The germline V gene has CDR1 WSHSY and CDR2 SAAADI. CDR3 DNA sequence: TGCGCCAGCAGTGAAACAGGGAAATCACCCCTCCACTTT. This codes for CASSETGKSPLHF.

The chain carries TRBV10-2 and TRBJ2-3, with D possibly being TRBD1 or TRBD2 (6 bases each). V was clipped by 9 bases and J by 1 base, with 14 bases between them. This CDR3 has 14 residues. Germline V CDR1 and CDR2: WSHSY, SAAADI. CDR3 residues: CASIGGIGTDTQYF. The CDR3 bases are TGCGCCAGTATAGGGGGGATCGGCACAGATACGCAGTATTTT.

The rearrangement joins TRBV5-1 to TRBJ1-4; no reliable D call. The germline V and J ends were trimmed by 0 bases and 4 bases, with 4 bases remaining between them. The CDR3 extends over 13 amino acids. Germline CDR1 is SGHRS and CDR2 is YFSETQ. CDR3 DNA sequence: TGCGCCAGCAGCTTGGGACATAATGAAAAACTGTTTTTT. Protein product: CASSLGHNEKLFF.